One and the same sample provided the 15 T cell receptor beta chains below, sequenced in a study of blood T cell repertoires in COVID-19. Here immunoSEQ multiplex PCR was the method, and the copy in TCRdb shows in-frame clones only, minus some. Of about 180,000 clones listed, 70% to 85% are singletons. Sequenced input: peripheral blood. These receptors came from a human donor in a cohort sampled during active COVID-19.

This clone was seen only once. This chain connects TRBV2 to TRBJ2-7; perhaps TRBD1 as D (5 bases). The CDR3 covers 12 residues. The germline V gene encodes CDR1 SNHLY and CDR2 FYNNEI. The V end was cut by 9 bases, the J end by 2 bases, with 11 bases between. CDR3 loop: CASSTGPYEQYF. Written as DNA, the CDR3 is TGTGCCAGTAGTACAGGACCCTACGAGCAGTACTTC.

The chain is built from TRBV7-9 and TRBJ2-7; 8 nucleotides line up with TRBD1. This CDR3 has 12 amino acids. Germline V gives CDR1 SEHNR, CDR2 FQNEAQ (reference sequence). Trimming took 6 bases from V and 4 from J; bases not matched to a gene: 2. The DNA of the CDR3 is TGTGCCAGCAGTAACAGGGGGTACGAGCAGTACTTC. Protein sequence: CASSNRGYEQYF.

The V and J genes are TRBV30 and TRBJ1-5; the D gene is possibly TRBD1 (5 bases). The CDR3 consists of 13 residues. Germline V gene data show CDR1 as GTSNPN and CDR2 as SVGIG (reference sequence). The CDR3 region has the DNA TGTGCTACGTCCCGGGGGGATGATCAGCCCCAGCATTTT. Translating gives CATSRGDDQPQHF.

This chain joins TRBV3-1 (or the pseudogene TRBV3-2) and TRBJ2-7; weak D call: TRBD1 (6 bases). Germline V gene sequence: CDR1 LGHDT, CDR2 YNNKEL (reference sequence). The V gene lost 2 bases and the J gene lost 4 bases, with 12 bases spanning the gap. This CDR3 comprises 14 residues. The CDR3 spells CASSQLGARYEQYF. CDR3 DNA sequence: TGTGCCAGCAGCCAACTGGGGGCGAGGTACGAGCAGTACTTC.

The genes are TRBV6-5 and TRBJ1-2; D not resolved. The length of the CDR3 is 12 residues. Between the trimmed V and J ends, which lost 11 bases and 4 bases, there was a span of 14 bases. Per the germline V gene, CDR1 is MNHEY and CDR2 is SVGAGI. The CDR3 spells CAAARLGYGYTF. The CDR3 nucleotides are TGTGCCGCCGCCAGGTTGGGCTATGGCTACACCTTC.

The rearrangement uses TRBV12-3 or TRBV12-4 and TRBJ1-3, with 7 nucleotides matching TRBD1. The CDR3 has 13 residues. Losses at the gene ends were 6 bases for V and 4 bases for J; bases not matched to a gene: 3. The CDR3: CASSQTGGNTIYF. Here the CDR3 DNA reads TGTGCCAGCAGCCAGACAGGGGGAAACACCATATATTTT.

The chain is built from TRBV3-1 (or the pseudogene TRBV3-2) and TRBJ1-2, with D tentatively TRBD1 (6 bases). Germline V gene lookup returns CDR1 LGHDT and CDR2 YNNKEL (reference sequence). This CDR3 spans 12 amino acids. The V end lost 4 bases, the J end lost 8 bases, and 11 bases lay between the germline ends. Here the CDR3 DNA reads TGTGCCAGCAGCCCACGGGGGGGCGGCTACACCTTC. This sequence encodes CASSPRGGGYTF.

This chain joins TRBV3-1 (or the pseudogene TRBV3-2) and TRBJ2-5; no reliable D call. V dropped 0 bases and J dropped 2 bases, with 10 bases sitting between them. Germline V lookup: CDR1 LGHDT, CDR2 YNNKEL (reference sequence). CDR3 size: 15 residues. The CDR3 region is CASSQDIGPQETQYF. The DNA for the CDR3 is TGTGCCAGCAGCCAAGATATTGGGCCGCAAGAGACCCAGTACTTC.

The chain carries TRBV27 and TRBJ2-1, with 11 bases matching TRBD2. With 3 bases clipped from V and 3 bases from J, the junction kept 10 bases outside the gene matches. The CDR3 runs to 18 residues. The germline CDR1 and CDR2 sequences are MNHEY and SMNVEV (reference sequence). The CDR3 bases are TGTGCCAGCAGTTTCCGTCGCGAACTAGCGGGGGACTACAATGAGCAGTTCTTC. It translates to CASSFRRELAGDYNEQFF.

The gene calls are TRBV5-1 and TRBJ2-1; maybe TRBD2 (7 bases). Germline-derived CDR1 and CDR2 are SGHRS and YFSETQ. The CDR3 is 16 amino acids. V dropped 7 bases and J dropped 2 bases, with 19 bases sitting between them. For the CDR3, the DNA is TGCGCCAGCCGCCCACGAGGGGGGGGCGCCTACAATGAGCAGTTCTTC. As protein: CASRPRGGGAYNEQFF.

The gene calls are TRBV10-3 and TRBJ1-2, with 7 bases matching TRBD1. Germline V gives CDR1 ENHRY, CDR2 SYGVKD. V lost 5 bases to trimming and J lost 4 bases; unmatched junction nucleotides: 1. CDR3 length: 12 amino acids. This chain's CDR3 is CAISRDSYGYTF. The DNA of the CDR3 is TGTGCCATCAGTAGGGACAGCTATGGCTACACCTTC.

The chain carries TRBV5-1 and TRBJ2-2; 11 bases map to TRBD1. Germline V gene sequence: CDR1 SGHRS, CDR2 YFSETQ. J gave up 7 bases and V 2 bases, and 4 bases lay outside the gene matches. There are 15 residues in the CDR3. The CDR3 is CASSFGQGAIGELFF. CDR3 nucleotides: TGCGCCAGCAGCTTCGGACAGGGGGCGATCGGGGAGCTGTTTTTT.

This chain joins TRBV5-8 and TRBJ2-5; 14 bases match TRBD2. The junction had 2 bases not matched to a gene; V was cut back by 2 bases and J by 2 bases. Germline V gene lookup returns CDR1 SGHTS and CDR2 YDEGEE. This CDR3 contains 16 residues. The CDR3 DNA is TGTGCCAGCAGCTTAGGGACTAGCGGGGGACAAGAGACCCAGTACTTC. Protein sequence: CASSLGTSGGQETQYF.

The chain links TRBV18 to TRBJ2-5; 10 nucleotides line up with TRBD2. The germline V gene encodes CDR1 KGHSH and CDR2 LQKENI. The CDR3 loop spans 15 amino acids. The V gene end was trimmed by 6 bases and the J gene end by 5 bases; junction bases not matched to a gene: 9. CDR3 sequence: CASSSGGALKETQYF. For the CDR3, the DNA is TGTGCCAGCTCGAGCGGGGGGGCACTAAAGGAGACCCAGTACTTC.

The rearrangement joins TRBV19 to TRBJ2-7; 10 bases align to TRBD1. The CDR3 runs 15 residues. Germline V gene sequence: CDR1 LNHDA, CDR2 SQIVND (reference sequence). V gave up 8 bases and J gave up 0 bases; unmatched junction bases: 7. The CDR3 DNA is TGTGCCAGTTCAAACCGGACAGGGGGCTCCTACGAGCAGTACTTC. Translation gives CASSNRTGGSYEQYF.